A selection of T cell receptor beta chains follows, all from one sample in a study of spatial heterogeneity in lung cancer. TCRdb used MiXCR to reprocess the 5' RACE reads, holding one entry per CDR3 protein. This sample has 500 to 700 distinct CDR3 sequences, with approximately 10% found just once. This specimen consisted of normal lung tissue next to the tumor, obtained at surgery. The source of these receptors is a male donor with early-stage non-small cell lung cancer. The CDR3 runs from the conserved cysteine through the conserved F or W. D genes are given only for firm matches. Where a row states a size, it is once, few, many or the class of an expanded clone; other rows omit it.

CDR3nt,CDR3aa,abundance,v_gene,j_gene,d_gene
TGTGCCAGCAGCCAAGAGAGCTATGGCTACACCTTC,CASSQESYGYTF,large,TRBV4-2,TRBJ1-2,.
TGTGCCAGCATTGAGGGAGCGGGAGTCGGGACGGATACGCAGTATTTT,CASIEGAGVGTDTQYF,large,TRBV28,TRBJ2-3,TRBD2
TGTGCCAGCAGCTCAGGCTCGAGGAATGAAAAACTGTTTTTT,CASSSGSRNEKLFF,medium-sized,TRBV28,TRBJ1-4,.
TGTGCCAGCAGCGGGACTTTTCGACTAGCGGACACAGATACGCAGTATTTT,CASSGTFRLADTDTQYF,large,TRBV28,TRBJ2-3,TRBD2
TGTGCCAGCAGCTTAGCCAGCGGGGGGACAGATACGCAGTATTTT,CASSLASGGTDTQYF,large,TRBV7-2,TRBJ2-3,TRBD2
TGTGCCAGCTCAACGCCGACAGGGGAGCCAGATACGCAGTATTTT,CASSTPTGEPDTQYF,medium-sized,TRBV18,TRBJ2-3,TRBD1
TGTGCCAGCAGTTTTTCCCGGGGTAATGGTCTTGCGTCCTACGAGCAGTACTTC,CASSFSRGNGLASYEQYF,.,TRBV28,TRBJ2-7,.
TGTGCCAGCAGTTCAGGGGGGGCTGGTGAAAAACTGTTTTTT,CASSSGGAGEKLFF,.,TRBV6-2/TRBV6-3,TRBJ1-4,TRBD1
TGCAGTGCTAGTATTTCACAGGGAAACACTGAAGCTTTCTTT,CSASISQGNTEAFF,large,TRBV20-1,TRBJ1-1,.
TGTGCCAGCCGCCCTCCCGGGGGTAGCACAGATACGCAGTATTTT,CASRPPGGSTDTQYF,large,TRBV9,TRBJ2-3,.
TGTGCCAGCAGCCTCGGGACCGACAATGAGCAGTTCTTC,CASSLGTDNEQFF,.,TRBV21-1,TRBJ2-1,.
TGTGCCAGCAGCGTAGTCGGCTGGCAGGGTGAGCAGTTCTTC,CASSVVGWQGEQFF,large,TRBV9,TRBJ2-1,.
TGTGCCAGCAGTTACCGGGACTACGAGCAGTACTTC,CASSYRDYEQYF,medium-sized,TRBV6-6,TRBJ2-7,.
TGCGCCAGCAGCCCGACAGGGACGACCTACGAGCAGTACTTC,CASSPTGTTYEQYF,large,TRBV5-1,TRBJ2-7,TRBD1
TGTGCCAGCAGCTTAGAGTTTCGGGCAAACATTCAGGAGACCCAGTACTTC,CASSLEFRANIQETQYF,large,TRBV7-6,TRBJ2-5,.
TGTGCCAGCAGTTTGCAAGGCCTAAGATACAATGAGCAGTTCTTC,CASSLQGLRYNEQFF,large,TRBV12-3/TRBV12-4,TRBJ2-1,.
TGTGCCAGCAGCTCGGGACAGTCCAGCAATCAGCCCCAGCATTTT,CASSSGQSSNQPQHF,large,TRBV5-5,TRBJ1-5,TRBD1
TGCAACCCACCCCAGGGATGCGTCAATCAGCCCCAGCATTTT,CNPPQGCVNQPQHF,large,TRBV29-1,TRBJ1-5,.
TGTGCCAGCTCACCACCGTCTTTGGGGGGGACTGAAGCTTTCTTT,CASSPPSLGGTEAFF,medium-sized,TRBV18,TRBJ1-1,.
TGTGCCAGCAGTTACTCGACAGGGGGGCGTAGCACAGATACGCAGTATTTT,CASSYSTGGRSTDTQYF,medium-sized,TRBV6-5,TRBJ2-3,TRBD1
TGCAGTGCTAGAGATGTGAGAGCGGTCAGACCTCAAGAGACCCAGTACTTC,CSARDVRAVRPQETQYF,.,TRBV20-1,TRBJ2-5,.
TGTGCCAGTGGGGACAGTTACTCCTACAATGAGCAGTTCTTC,CASGDSYSYNEQFF,large,TRBV19,TRBJ2-1,TRBD1
TGCAGCGTTGAAGATCTTGGTCGACTAGTTCTTCCCTACAATGAGCAGTTCTTC,CSVEDLGRLVLPYNEQFF,large,TRBV29-1,TRBJ2-1,.
TGTGCCATCAGTGAGACAGGGCCAGGGAATCAGCCCCAGCATTTT,CAISETGPGNQPQHF,medium-sized,TRBV10-3,TRBJ1-5,.
TGTGCCAGCAGTTGGACGGGACAGCTGACCGGGGAGCTGTTTTTT,CASSWTGQLTGELFF,large,TRBV27,TRBJ2-2,TRBD1
TGTGCCAGCAGTTTATCCGATATCTCCGACAGGAACTATGGCTACACCTTC,CASSLSDISDRNYGYTF,medium-sized,TRBV28,TRBJ1-2,.
TGTGCCACCAGCATCCGGACAGGGAGCGGCTACACCTTC,CATSIRTGSGYTF,medium-sized,TRBV15,TRBJ1-2,TRBD1
TGTGCCAGCAGCCCCGGGACTAGCCGTTCTGGGCAGTACTTC,CASSPGTSRSGQYF,medium-sized,TRBV11-1,TRBJ2-7,TRBD2
TGTGCCACCAGTGGGGAAGGACAGGTCTGGGGCTCCTACAATGAGCAGTTCTTC,CATSGEGQVWGSYNEQFF,large,TRBV24-1,TRBJ2-1,TRBD1
TGTGCCAGCAGTTCCCCGGGACAGGTTCTCTCTGGGGCCAACGTCCTGACTTTC,CASSSPGQVLSGANVLTF,few,TRBV6-5,TRBJ2-6,TRBD1
TGTGCCAGCAAGGGACAGTTCTATGGCTACACCTTC,CASKGQFYGYTF,large,TRBV27,TRBJ1-2,TRBD1
TGCGCCAGCAGCTCCTGGACTAGCGGGGGGGCGGCTGAGCAGTTCTTC,CASSSWTSGGAAEQFF,.,TRBV5-1,TRBJ2-1,TRBD2
TGTGCCAGCAGAGCAGCGGGAGGAGGGTATGAGCAGTTCTTC,CASRAAGGGYEQFF,large,TRBV6-5,TRBJ2-1,TRBD2
TGCAGTGCTAGAGAGGCGAAACTCGTTCCCTACGAGCAGTACTTC,CSAREAKLVPYEQYF,medium-sized,TRBV20-1,TRBJ2-7,.
TGTGCCAGCAGCCCCGACAGGAGCACAGATACGCAGTATTTT,CASSPDRSTDTQYF,large,TRBV7-7,TRBJ2-3,.
TGTGCCAGCAGCCTGGCTGTGAACACTGAAGCTTTCTTT,CASSLAVNTEAFF,medium-sized,TRBV11-2,TRBJ1-1,.
TGTGCCAGCAGATTGGGGGGACAAAGCACAGATACGCAGTATTTT,CASRLGGQSTDTQYF,medium-sized,TRBV28,TRBJ2-3,.
TGTGCCAGCAGCCAAGATGGAGGACAGGTGAAATACAATGAGCAGTTCTTC,CASSQDGGQVKYNEQFF,.,TRBV4-2,TRBJ2-1,TRBD1
TGTGCCAGCATGGCGAATCAGCCCCAGCATTTT,CASMANQPQHF,large,TRBV28,TRBJ1-5,.